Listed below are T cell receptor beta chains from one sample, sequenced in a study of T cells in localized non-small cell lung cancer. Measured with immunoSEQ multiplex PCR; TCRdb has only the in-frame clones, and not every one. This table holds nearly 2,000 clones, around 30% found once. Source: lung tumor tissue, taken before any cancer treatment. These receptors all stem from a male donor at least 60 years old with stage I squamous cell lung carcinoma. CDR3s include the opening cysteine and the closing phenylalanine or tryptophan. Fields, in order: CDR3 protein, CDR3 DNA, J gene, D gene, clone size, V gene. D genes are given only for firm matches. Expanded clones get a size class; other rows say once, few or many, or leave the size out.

CDR3aa: CASRTGTEHNSPLHF
CDR3nt: TGTGCCAGTAGGACCGGGACCGAGCATAATTCACCCCTCCACTTT
j_gene: TRBJ1-6
d_gene: -
abundance: once
v_gene: TRBV19

CDR3aa: CASSSQAQETQYF
CDR3nt: TGCGCCAGCAGTTCACAGGCCCAAGAGACCCAGTACTTC
j_gene: TRBJ2-5
d_gene: -
abundance: -
v_gene: TRBV10-2

CDR3aa: CAWSPSWGSTNEKLFF
CDR3nt: TGTGCCTGGAGCCCTTCCTGGGGGTCAACTAATGAAAAACTGTTTTTT
j_gene: TRBJ1-4
d_gene: -
abundance: once
v_gene: TRBV30

CDR3aa: CASGKPGPGTEAFF
CDR3nt: TGTGCCAGCGGAAAACCGGGACCGGGGACTGAAGCTTTCTTT
j_gene: TRBJ1-1
d_gene: -
abundance: -
v_gene: TRBV25-1

CDR3aa: CASSLGAPRGTDTQYF
CDR3nt: TGCGCCAGCAGCCTGGGGGCTCCGAGGGGCACAGATACGCAGTATTTT
j_gene: TRBJ2-3
d_gene: -
abundance: -
v_gene: TRBV5-1

CDR3aa: CASRAQKAQGHYGYTF
CDR3nt: TGTGCCAGTAGGGCTCAAAAGGCACAGGGGCATTATGGCTACACCTTC
j_gene: TRBJ1-2
d_gene: TRBD1
abundance: once
v_gene: TRBV19

CDR3aa: CASSYGQGPNYEQYF
CDR3nt: TGTGCCAGCAGTTACGGACAGGGCCCGAATTACGAGCAGTACTTC
j_gene: TRBJ2-7
d_gene: TRBD1
abundance: -
v_gene: TRBV6-7

CDR3aa: CASSIGYTEAFF
CDR3nt: TGTGCCAGTAGTATCGGGTACACTGAAGCTTTCTTT
j_gene: TRBJ1-1
d_gene: -
abundance: -
v_gene: TRBV19

CDR3aa: CASSRTSGGGNTIYF
CDR3nt: TGCGCCAGCAGCAGAACGTCCGGAGGTGGAAACACCATATATTTT
j_gene: TRBJ1-3
d_gene: -
abundance: -
v_gene: TRBV5-1

CDR3aa: CASRISGGAEAFF
CDR3nt: TGTGCCAGCAGGATATCAGGGGGCGCCGAAGCTTTCTTT
j_gene: TRBJ1-1
d_gene: TRBD1
abundance: medium-sized
v_gene: TRBV6-8

CDR3aa: CASSYSNVLTDTQYF
CDR3nt: TGTGCCAGCAGTTACTCGAACGTTCTCACAGATACGCAGTATTTT
j_gene: TRBJ2-3
d_gene: -
abundance: medium-sized
v_gene: TRBV6-8

CDR3aa: CASSLRSSYNSPLHF
CDR3nt: TGTGCCAGCAGTTTGAGAAGCTCCTATAATTCACCCCTCCACTTT
j_gene: TRBJ1-6
d_gene: -
abundance: -
v_gene: TRBV9

CDR3aa: CASSISDGGSYGELFF
CDR3nt: TGTGCCAGTAGTATATCGGACGGGGGGAGTTACGGGGAGCTGTTTTTT
j_gene: TRBJ2-2
d_gene: TRBD2
abundance: -
v_gene: TRBV19

CDR3aa: CASNQGPGELFF
CDR3nt: TGTGCCAGTAATCAGGGACCCGGGGAGCTGTTTTTT
j_gene: TRBJ2-2
d_gene: -
abundance: -
v_gene: TRBV19

CDR3aa: CASSGQGMWNTEAFF
CDR3nt: TGTGCCAGCAGCGGACAGGGGATGTGGAACACTGAAGCTTTCTTT
j_gene: TRBJ1-1
d_gene: TRBD1
abundance: few
v_gene: TRBV9

CDR3aa: CASSIEVQGMIGKPQHF
CDR3nt: TGTGCCAGTAGTATAGAGGTACAGGGTATGATAGGTAAGCCCCAGCATTTT
j_gene: TRBJ1-5
d_gene: -
abundance: once
v_gene: TRBV19

CDR3aa: CASRYSGPSTGELFF
CDR3nt: TGTGCCAGCAGATACTCGGGACCCTCGACCGGGGAGCTGTTTTTT
j_gene: TRBJ2-2
d_gene: -
abundance: few
v_gene: TRBV11-3

CDR3aa: CASSSRVEAEAFF
CDR3nt: TGTGCCAGTAGTTCCAGGGTTGAGGCTGAAGCTTTCTTT
j_gene: TRBJ1-1
d_gene: -
abundance: -
v_gene: TRBV19

CDR3aa: CAWSPRRVPNYGYTF
CDR3nt: TGTGCCTGGAGTCCCAGGAGGGTACCTAACTATGGCTACACCTTC
j_gene: TRBJ1-2
d_gene: -
abundance: once
v_gene: TRBV30

CDR3aa: CASHSTGRETQYF
CDR3nt: TGTGCCAGCCATTCGACAGGGAGAGAGACCCAGTACTTC
j_gene: TRBJ2-5
d_gene: TRBD1
abundance: few
v_gene: TRBV6-8

CDR3aa: CASSLANQPQHF
CDR3nt: TGTGCCAGCAGTTTGGCTAATCAGCCCCAGCATTTT
j_gene: TRBJ1-5
d_gene: -
abundance: few
v_gene: TRBV9

CDR3aa: CASSLAYNSGYEQYF
CDR3nt: TGTGCCAGCAGCTTAGCGTATAACTCGGGCTACGAGCAGTACTTC
j_gene: TRBJ2-7
d_gene: -
abundance: -
v_gene: TRBV7-5

CDR3aa: CASSQVRGPFNTGELFF
CDR3nt: TGTGCCAGCAGCCAAGTCAGGGGACCTTTTAACACCGGGGAGCTGTTTTTT
j_gene: TRBJ2-2
d_gene: -
abundance: -
v_gene: TRBV14

CDR3aa: CASSLDWDEQYF
CDR3nt: TGTGCCAGCAGCTTAGATTGGGACGAGCAGTACTTC
j_gene: TRBJ2-7
d_gene: -
abundance: few
v_gene: TRBV9

CDR3aa: CASRPTTNEKLFF
CDR3nt: TGTGCCAGCAGGCCAACAACTAATGAAAAACTGTTTTTT
j_gene: TRBJ1-4
d_gene: -
abundance: -
v_gene: TRBV28

CDR3aa: CASSFGSSYNEQFF
CDR3nt: TGTGCCAGTAGTTTCGGGAGCTCCTACAATGAGCAGTTCTTC
j_gene: TRBJ2-1
d_gene: -
abundance: -
v_gene: TRBV19

CDR3aa: CASSESLAVSYEQYF
CDR3nt: TGTGCCAGCAGTGAGTCCCTAGCGGTCTCCTACGAGCAGTACTTC
j_gene: TRBJ2-7
d_gene: TRBD2
abundance: few
v_gene: TRBV6-8

CDR3aa: CASSPAPGGANQPQHF
CDR3nt: TGTGCCAGCAGCCCGGCCCCAGGGGGCGCCAATCAGCCCCAGCATTTT
j_gene: TRBJ1-5
d_gene: TRBD1
abundance: few
v_gene: TRBV11-3

CDR3aa: CASRSVGGGGNTIYF
CDR3nt: TGCGCCAGCCGCTCAGTTGGGGGTGGTGGAAACACCATATATTTT
j_gene: TRBJ1-3
d_gene: -
abundance: -
v_gene: TRBV5-1

CDR3aa: CASSLLVDTQYF
CDR3nt: TGTGCCAGCAGCCTTCTTGTGGATACGCAGTATTTT
j_gene: TRBJ2-3
d_gene: -
abundance: -
v_gene: TRBV2

CDR3aa: CSGGGHLTEAFF
CDR3nt: TGCAGCGGAGGCGGCCATCTCACTGAAGCTTTCTTT
j_gene: TRBJ1-1
d_gene: -
abundance: few
v_gene: TRBV29-1